This T cell receptor (beta chain) was recorded in a study of vaccination and CD4 T cells after COVID-19. As for the study in general: Stimulation of cells relied on overlapping spike peptides derived from SARS-CoV-2, HCoV-NL63, HCoV-OC43 and HCoV-229E. As a positive control, some control cultures were given a CEFX pool, while others were given an HIV-1 Nef pool or no peptide.

Treatment noted: approximately nine-day PBMC culture with coronavirus spike peptide pools or control peptides (ViraFEST assay). The ends were cut back, 6 bases at V and 9 bases at J, with 12 bases in the middle. CDR1 and CDR2 from the germline V gene are MNHEY and SVGEGT. The CDR3 is 12 amino acids. Scientists ran DNA taken from cultured CD4+ T cells through the Oncomine TCR Beta short-read assay for sequencing. MiXCR, run by TCRdb on the PCR reads, gives a single entry per CDR3 protein. Of approximately 12,000 distinct CDR3 sequences in the sample, about 48% were seen once. This clonotype was observed a few times. Its antigen is not known.

This sequence was found in a human donor who had recovered from COVID-19. The sequencing sample was made of CD4+ T cells from blood, cultured in vitro. The V gene is TRBV6-2 or TRBV6-3, the J gene TRBJ1-5; D is undetermined. For the CDR3, the DNA is TGTGCCAGCAGCCCCGACATGGGGCCCCAGCATTTT. This sequence encodes CASSPDMGPQHF.